These T cell receptor beta chains were read from a single sample in a study of blood T cell repertoires in COVID-19. The method was immunoSEQ multiplex PCR; TCRdb's version includes in-frame clones alone and lacks a portion of them. The repertoire consists of roughly 43,000 clones, with around 70% occurring once and the leading ten covering 5.5% to 8%. The sequenced sample was peripheral blood. The source of these receptors is a man older than 75 with acute or convalescent COVID-19. CDR3s include the opening cysteine and the closing phenylalanine or tryptophan. A D gene is named only where the DNA matches it firmly. Only part of the rows carry a size: once, few, many, or a class if the clone is expanded.

clone_size	v_call	j_call	d_call	cdr3_nt	cdr3_aa
few	TRBV27	TRBJ2-3	.	TGTGCCAGCACTTCTAGGGGCCCCGGGGAGGTTTCTAGCACAGATACGCAGTATTTT	CASTSRGPGEVSSTDTQYF
.	TRBV19	TRBJ2-3	.	TGTGCCAGTATGACGATAGGGGCAGATACGCAGTATTTT	CASMTIGADTQYF
.	TRBV19	TRBJ2-3	TRBD1	TGTGCCAGTAGTCCGCAGGAAGGGGGCTTAGCAGATACGCAGTATTTT	CASSPQEGGLADTQYF
few	TRBV11-2	TRBJ2-1	.	TGTGCCAGCAGCTCCCGCTGGGCGGGTGAGCAGTTCTTC	CASSSRWAGEQFF
few	TRBV5-1	TRBJ2-3	TRBD1	TGCGCCAGCAGACAGGGGGCGGAAGGAACAGATACGCAGTATTTT	CASRQGAEGTDTQYF
once	TRBV29-1	TRBJ1-1	.	TGCATTGCCAGGGACTCCTGGGGAGGAACTGAAGCTTTCTTT	CIARDSWGGTEAFF
.	TRBV7-8	TRBJ2-7	.	TGTGCCAGCAGCTCCCTGGCGGGGCCCCACGAGCAGTACTTC	CASSSLAGPHEQYF
.	TRBV6-1	TRBJ2-7	.	TGTGCCAGCAGTGAAGCGCCCCTTAGCTCCTACGAGCAGTACTTC	CASSEAPLSSYEQYF
.	TRBV29-1	TRBJ2-6	.	TGCAGCGTTAGCTCCAGGGGTTCTGGGGCCAACGTCCTGACTTTC	CSVSSRGSGANVLTF
.	TRBV4-2	TRBJ1-2	TRBD1	TGTGCCAGCAGCCATTCGGGACAGGGGGCGGACTATGGCTACACCTTC	CASSHSGQGADYGYTF
.	TRBV6-2/TRBV6-3	TRBJ1-4	.	TGTGCCAGCAGCTCGCACTCAACTAATGAAAAACTGTTTTTT	CASSSHSTNEKLFF
.	TRBV27	TRBJ2-6	.	TGTGCCAGCAGTTTCGCCCCGGGGTCTGGGGCCAACGTCCTGACTTTC	CASSFAPGSGANVLTF
few	TRBV6-1	TRBJ1-5	.	TGTGCCAGCAGTGAAACAGCAGCTAGCAATCAGCCCCAGCATTTT	CASSETAASNQPQHF
.	TRBV4-2	TRBJ2-7	TRBD2	TGTGCCAGCAGCCTCTTGACTAGCGGGGGCTACGAGCAGTACTTC	CASSLLTSGGYEQYF
.	TRBV10-3	TRBJ2-7	.	TGTGCCATCAGTGAGTCCAGGGACGAGCAGTACTTC	CAISESRDEQYF
.	TRBV18	TRBJ1-3	TRBD1	TGTGCCAGCTCACCAGGAGGGGGCCGAAACACCATATATTTT	CASSPGGGRNTIYF
.	TRBV18	TRBJ2-7	TRBD1	TGTGCCAGCTCAGCTCAGGGGGCGAGGTACGAGCAGTACTTC	CASSAQGARYEQYF
.	TRBV13	TRBJ1-2	.	TGTGCCAGCAGCTCCGATCCCACATCTTACGCCCCCGTGTGGACAGAAATCGGTGGCTACACCTTC	CASSSDPTSYAPVWTEIGGYTF
.	TRBV5-5	TRBJ2-3	.	TGTGCCAGCAGCTCCCGTTCTGGCGGAAGCACAGATACGCAGTATTTT	CASSSRSGGSTDTQYF
.	TRBV5-6	TRBJ1-3	TRBD1	TGTGCCAGCACACGACAGGGCTCCTCTGGAAACACCATATATTTT	CASTRQGSSGNTIYF
.	TRBV4-3	TRBJ2-1	TRBD2	TGCGCCAGCAGCGCGGGACTAGCGGTCTACAATGAGCAGTTCTTC	CASSAGLAVYNEQFF
.	TRBV18	TRBJ2-7	.	TGTGCCAGCTCTCCCGGGGTGGAACTGTACGAGCAGTACTTC	CASSPGVELYEQYF
few	TRBV19	TRBJ1-1	TRBD1	TGTGCCAGTAGTGCGCCTGTTTGGGGACAGGGGGTTACTGAAGCTTTCTTT	CASSAPVWGQGVTEAFF
.	TRBV5-1	TRBJ1-1	TRBD1	TGCGCCAGCAGCTTGGGACAGGGAAGTATGAACACTGAAGCTTTCTTT	CASSLGQGSMNTEAFF
.	TRBV11-2	TRBJ1-2	TRBD1	TGTGCCAGCAGCCCTCGGGACAGGGAGGGTGGCTACACCTTC	CASSPRDREGGYTF